This T cell receptor beta chain stems from a study of chemoradiotherapy in HPV16-positive cancers. Repertoires were generated with immunoSEQ multiplex PCR, while TCRdb's copy carries only in-frame clones and drops some. The data contain about 2,700 clones, 70% to 80% of them singletons. The germline gives CDR1 SGHTA, CDR2 FQGNSA. CDR3 length equals 14 residues. Trimming left V 3 bases short and J 5 bases short, with 11 bases between. This clone turned up a few times. Its antigen is unknown. General study points: For HPV16-positive patients, expanding HPV-responsive T cells associated with longer recurrence-free survival. Candidate HPV-specific clones and E7-related TCR motifs grew in tumor during treatment. HPV-specific T cells were functionally defined from only a couple of HPV16-positive patients.

The chain links TRBV7-2 to TRBJ1-5, with D unclear. The receptor was derived from a human donor with HPV-associated anogenital cancer. The sample consisted of tumor tissue, taken from a patient who underwent chemoradiotherapy. CDR3 residues: CASSFKLTDQPQHF. CDR3 nucleotides: TGTGCCAGCAGCTTTAAACTGACGGATCAGCCCCAGCATTTT.